This entry is about one TCR beta chain. Its antigen is unidentified. The assay was carried out at the deep level. Over several immunoSEQ plates, each subset's genomic DNA was distributed in even portions. Here immunoSEQ multiplex PCR was the method, and the copy in TCRdb shows in-frame clones only, minus some. The sample carries about 690,000 clones, less than 95% recorded once. The data originate from a study of shared clonotypes between healthy human individuals. Study-wide points: Shared clonotypes: approximately 4.5% naive CD4, around 3.7% naive CD8, about 2.4% memory CD4, over 0.3% memory CD8.

Germline V lookup: CDR1 LNHDA, CDR2 SQIVND (reference sequence). CDR3 length: 15 amino acids. V was pared by 3 bases and J by 1 base, with 3 bases of the junction left unmatched. The receptor's source is a young man in good health. Some clones in this sample may be carry-over from other donors' samples. Sequenced: memory CD8+ T cells from PBMCs. Sample subset: CD45RO+ cells pooled with CCR7-negative TemRA cells. The V gene is TRBV19, the J gene TRBJ1-5; 7 positions match TRBD1. The CDR3 DNA sequence: TGTGCCAGTAGTATTACAGGGGAAAGCAATCAGCCCCAGCATTTT. Translating it yields CASSITGESNQPQHF.